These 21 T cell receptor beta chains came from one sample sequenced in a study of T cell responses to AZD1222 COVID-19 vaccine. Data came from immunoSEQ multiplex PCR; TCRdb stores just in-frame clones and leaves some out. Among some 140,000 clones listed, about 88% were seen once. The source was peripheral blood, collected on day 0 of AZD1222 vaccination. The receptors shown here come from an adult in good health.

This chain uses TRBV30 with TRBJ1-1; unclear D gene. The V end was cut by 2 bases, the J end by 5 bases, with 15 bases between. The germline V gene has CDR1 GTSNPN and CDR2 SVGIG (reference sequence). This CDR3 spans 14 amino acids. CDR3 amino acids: CAWSPTGRWTEAFF. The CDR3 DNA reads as TGTGCCTGGAGTCCGACGGGCCGGTGGACTGAAGCTTTCTTT.

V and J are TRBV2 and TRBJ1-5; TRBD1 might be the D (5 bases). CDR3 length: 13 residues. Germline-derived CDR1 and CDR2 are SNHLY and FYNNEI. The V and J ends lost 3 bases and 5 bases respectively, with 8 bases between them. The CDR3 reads CASSEWGDQPQHF. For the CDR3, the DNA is TGTGCCAGCAGTGAGTGGGGGGATCAGCCCCAGCATTTT.

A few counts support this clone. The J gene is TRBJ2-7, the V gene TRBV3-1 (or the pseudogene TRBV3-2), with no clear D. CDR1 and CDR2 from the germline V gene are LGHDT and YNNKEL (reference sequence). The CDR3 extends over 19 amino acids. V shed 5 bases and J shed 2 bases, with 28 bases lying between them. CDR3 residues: CASSEFLGRRINRTYEQYF. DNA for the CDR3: TGTGCCAGCAGCGAGTTTCTCGGACGGAGAATTAATAGGACCTACGAGCAGTACTTC.

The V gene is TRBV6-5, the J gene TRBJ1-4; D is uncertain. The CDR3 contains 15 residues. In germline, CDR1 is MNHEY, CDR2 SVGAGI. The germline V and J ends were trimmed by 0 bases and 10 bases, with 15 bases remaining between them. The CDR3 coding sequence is TGTGCCAGCAGTTACTCCGGGTTGGCGAAAGGAAAACTGTTTTTT. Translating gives CASSYSGLAKGKLFF.

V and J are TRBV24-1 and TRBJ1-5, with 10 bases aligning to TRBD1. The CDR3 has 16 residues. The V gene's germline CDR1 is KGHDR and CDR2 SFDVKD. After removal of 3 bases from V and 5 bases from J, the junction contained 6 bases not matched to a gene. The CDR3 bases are TGTGCCACCAGTGATGCAGGACAGGGGGACGATCAGCCCCAGCATTTT. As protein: CATSDAGQGDDQPQHF.

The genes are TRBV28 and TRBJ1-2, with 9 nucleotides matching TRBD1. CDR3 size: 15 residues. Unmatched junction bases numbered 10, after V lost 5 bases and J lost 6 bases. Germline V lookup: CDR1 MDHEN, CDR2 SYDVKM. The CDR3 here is CASSPHTGGADGYTF. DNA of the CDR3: TGTGCCAGCAGTCCACATACAGGGGGCGCAGATGGCTACACCTTC.

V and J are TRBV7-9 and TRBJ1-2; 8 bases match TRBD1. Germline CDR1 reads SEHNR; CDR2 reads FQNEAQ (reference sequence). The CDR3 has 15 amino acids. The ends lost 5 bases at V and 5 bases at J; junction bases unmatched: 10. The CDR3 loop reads CASSLDRGVNYGYTF. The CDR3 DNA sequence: TGTGCCAGCAGCCTAGACAGGGGAGTGAATTATGGCTACACCTTC.

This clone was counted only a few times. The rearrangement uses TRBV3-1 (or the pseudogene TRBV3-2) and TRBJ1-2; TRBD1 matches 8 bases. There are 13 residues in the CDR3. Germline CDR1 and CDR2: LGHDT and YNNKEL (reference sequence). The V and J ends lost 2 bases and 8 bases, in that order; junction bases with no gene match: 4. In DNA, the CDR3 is TGTGCCAGCAGCCAACAGGGGGCGGAAGGCTACACCTTC. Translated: CASSQQGAEGYTF.

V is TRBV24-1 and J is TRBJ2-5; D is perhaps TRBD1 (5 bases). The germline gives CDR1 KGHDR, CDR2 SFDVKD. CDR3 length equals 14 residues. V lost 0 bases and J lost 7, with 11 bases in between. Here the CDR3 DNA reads TGTGCCACCAGTGATTTGAACAGTCAGGGGACCCAGTACTTC. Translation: CATSDLNSQGTQYF.

The CDR3 region is CSALDWGMNTEAFF. The CDR3 coding sequence is TGCAGCGCCCTAGACTGGGGCATGAACACTGAAGCTTTCTTT. This chain connects TRBV29-1 to TRBJ1-1; possibly TRBD1 for D (5 bases). Germline-derived CDR1 and CDR2 are SQVTM and ANQGSEA. The V end lost 7 bases, the J end lost 0 bases, and 15 bases lay between the germline ends. This CDR3 is built from 14 residues.

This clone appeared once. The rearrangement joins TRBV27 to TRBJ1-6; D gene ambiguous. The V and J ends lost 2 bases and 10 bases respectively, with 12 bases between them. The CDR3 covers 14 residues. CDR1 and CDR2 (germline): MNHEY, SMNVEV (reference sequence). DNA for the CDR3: TGTGCCAGCAGTTTAAACAGTTCCAGGTCACCCCTCCACTTT. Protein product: CASSLNSSRSPLHF.

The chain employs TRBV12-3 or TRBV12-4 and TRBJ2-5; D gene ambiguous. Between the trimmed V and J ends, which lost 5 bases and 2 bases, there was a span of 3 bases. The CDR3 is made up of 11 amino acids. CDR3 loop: CASSLQETQYF. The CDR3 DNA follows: TGTGCCAGCAGTCTTCAAGAGACCCAGTACTTC.

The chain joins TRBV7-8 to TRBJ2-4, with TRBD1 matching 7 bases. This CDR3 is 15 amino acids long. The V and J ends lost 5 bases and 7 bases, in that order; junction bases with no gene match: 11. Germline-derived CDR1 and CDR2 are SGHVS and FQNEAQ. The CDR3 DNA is TGTGCCAGCAGCCCCCACAGGGGTCAAGCCAACATTCAGTACTTC. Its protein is CASSPHRGQANIQYF. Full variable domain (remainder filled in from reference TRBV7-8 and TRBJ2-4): GAGVSQSPRYKVAKRGQDVALRCDPISGHVSLFWYQQALGQGPEFLTYFQNEAQLDKSGLPSDRFFAERPEGSVSTLKIQRTQQEDSAVYLCASSPHRGQANIQYFGAGTRLSVL.

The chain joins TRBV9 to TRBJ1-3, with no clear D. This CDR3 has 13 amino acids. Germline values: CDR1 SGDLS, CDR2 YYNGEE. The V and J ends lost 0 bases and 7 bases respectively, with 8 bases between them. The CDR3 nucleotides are TGTGCCAGCAGCGTAGGGACCACGAACACCATATATTTT. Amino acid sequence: CASSVGTTNTIYF.

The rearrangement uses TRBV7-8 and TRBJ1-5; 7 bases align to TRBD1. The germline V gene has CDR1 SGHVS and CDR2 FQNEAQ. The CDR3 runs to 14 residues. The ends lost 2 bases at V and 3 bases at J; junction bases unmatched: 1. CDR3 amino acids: CASSLQGVNQPQHF. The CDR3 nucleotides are TGTGCCAGCAGCTTACAGGGGGTCAATCAGCCCCAGCATTTT.

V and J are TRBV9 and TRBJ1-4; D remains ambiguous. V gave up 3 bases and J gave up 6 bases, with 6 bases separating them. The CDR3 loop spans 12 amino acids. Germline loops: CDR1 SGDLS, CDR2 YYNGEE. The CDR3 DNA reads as TGTGCCAGCAGCGCGACGGATGAAAAACTGTTTTTT. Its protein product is CASSATDEKLFF.

The CDR3 is CASSLGRDGTSYEQYF. The CDR3 nucleotides read TGTGCCAGCAGTTTAGGCAGGGATGGAACCTCCTACGAGCAGTACTTC. The chain employs TRBV27 and TRBJ2-7; D perhaps matches TRBD1 (5 bases). The CDR3 contains 16 residues. V lost 2 bases, J lost 0 bases, and 14 bases lay in between. Germline values: CDR1 MNHEY, CDR2 SMNVEV (reference sequence).

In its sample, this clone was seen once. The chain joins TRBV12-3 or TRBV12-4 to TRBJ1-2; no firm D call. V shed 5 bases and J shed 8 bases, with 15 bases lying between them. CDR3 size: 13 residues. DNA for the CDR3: TGTGCCAGCAGTCGCACACCGTGGGAAGGCTACACCTTC. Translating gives CASSRTPWEGYTF.

The CDR3 region is CASRHAGGLMNTEAFF. CDR3 in DNA: TGCGCCAGCAGGCATGCAGGGGGCCTTATGAACACTGAAGCTTTCTTT. The chain recombines TRBV5-1 with TRBJ1-1; 8 bases match TRBD1. The CDR3 totals 16 residues. CDR1 and CDR2 (germline): SGHRS, YFSETQ. Trimming cost V 5 bases and J 0 bases; bases outside gene matches: 9. Using reference TRBV5-1 and TRBJ1-1 for the parts outside the CDR3, the full variable domain is KAGVTQTPRYLIKTRGQQVTLSCSPISGHRSVSWYQQTPGQGLQFLFEYFSETQRNKGNFPGRFSGRQFSNSRSEMNVSTLELGDSALYLCASRHAGGLMNTEAFFGQGTRLTVV.

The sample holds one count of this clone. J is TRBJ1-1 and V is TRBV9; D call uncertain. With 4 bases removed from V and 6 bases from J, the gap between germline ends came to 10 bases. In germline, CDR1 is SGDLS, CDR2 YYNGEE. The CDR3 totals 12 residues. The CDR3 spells CASSPMVAEAFF. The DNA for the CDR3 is TGTGCCAGCAGCCCCATGGTCGCTGAAGCTTTCTTT.

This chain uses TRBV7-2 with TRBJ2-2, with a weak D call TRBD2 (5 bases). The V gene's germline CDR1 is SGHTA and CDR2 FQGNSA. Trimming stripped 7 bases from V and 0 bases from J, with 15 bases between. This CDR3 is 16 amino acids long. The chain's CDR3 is CASNPPGRANTGELFF. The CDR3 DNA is TGTGCCAGCAACCCCCCGGGGAGAGCGAACACCGGGGAGCTGTTTTTT.